This passage covers 29 T cell receptor beta chains from one sample sequenced in a study of monozygotic twins with inflammatory bowel disease. TCRdb reanalyzed the 5' RACE reads, giving one entry per CDR3 protein sequence and no DNA. The sample yields 330,000 or so distinct CDR3 sequences, of which the top ten take up 2%. The sequencing input was blood. These receptors were obtained from a human donor with ulcerative colitis or Crohn's disease, or a healthy co-twin of an affected twin (not recorded which).

The chain employs TRBV20-1 and TRBJ1-2; the TCRdb D gene call, TRBD1, has no DNA to confirm it. Germline V gene lookup returns CDR1 DFQATT and CDR2 SNEGSKA (reference sequence). The length of the CDR3 is 14 residues. This chain's CDR3 is CSASRDRAGNGYTF.

V is TRBV29-1 and J is TRBJ2-7; TCRdb's D gene call, TRBD2, goes unchecked for lack of DNA. Germline loops: CDR1 SQVTM, CDR2 ANQGSEA. The CDR3 loop spans 13 amino acids. The CDR3 loop reads CSVESYTRGEQYF.

The rearrangement joins TRBV7-2 to TRBJ1-6; checking the TCRdb D call of TRBD1 is not possible without DNA. Germline CDR1 is SGHTA and CDR2 is FQGNSA. The CDR3 is 13 residues long. Here the CDR3 reads CAAGAGNQSPLHF.

This rearrangement joins TRBV15 to TRBJ2-7; with no DNA, the TCRdb D assignment of TRBD1 cannot be verified. CDR1 LNHNV and CDR2 YYDKDF come from the germline V gene (reference sequence). The length of the CDR3 is 14 residues. The CDR3 protein is CATSRDKGSGEQYF.

V is TRBV7-9 and J is TRBJ1-2. This CDR3 has 15 residues. CDR1 and CDR2 (germline): SEHNR, FQNEAQ (reference sequence). CDR3 protein: CASSLEAAEQNGYTF.

The V and J genes are TRBV28 and TRBJ2-3. The CDR3 covers 14 residues. The germline gives CDR1 MDHEN, CDR2 SYDVKM. The chain's CDR3 is CASSLDVGMDTQYF.

The chain combines TRBV20-1 with TRBJ1-1; as DNA is missing, the TRBD1 call by TCRdb cannot be tested. The CDR3 is 15 amino acids. The germline gives CDR1 DFQATT, CDR2 SNEGSKA (reference sequence). CDR3: CSARANRGHNTEAFF.

The V and J genes are TRBV24-1 and TRBJ2-3; TCRdb returns TRBD1, unconfirmable since there is no DNA. The CDR3 length is 17 residues. Germline V gives CDR1 KGHDR, CDR2 SFDVKD. CDR3 sequence reads: CATSDGGQGASTDTQYF.

This chain links TRBV6-2 or TRBV6-3 with TRBJ1-1. Germline CDR1 MNHEY, CDR2 SVGEGT. This CDR3 comprises 12 residues. Here the CDR3 reads CASITANTEAFF.

V usage is TRBV21-1 and J usage is TRBJ2-3; no DNA is available, so the TRBD1 call from TCRdb remains unchecked. TRBV21-1 is deemed a pseudogene. This CDR3 spans 16 amino acids. This chain's CDR3 is CASSKAIGQTRDTQYF.

The chain couples TRBV19 to TRBJ2-2; the TCRdb call, TRBD1, lacks DNA for checking. Germline V gene data show CDR1 as LNHDA and CDR2 as SQIVND (reference sequence). The CDR3 loop spans 14 amino acids. CDR3 amino acids: CASRGTGITGELFF.

J is TRBJ2-2 and V is TRBV5-1. The CDR3 runs to 14 residues. The germline V gene encodes CDR1 SGHRS and CDR2 YFSETQ. The CDR3 is CASSLDSPTGELFF.

The genes are TRBV28 and TRBJ2-1; the D call of TRBD2 rests on TCRdb alone, since no DNA is present to check it. The CDR3 loop spans 20 amino acids. Germline lookup yields CDR1 MDHEN and CDR2 SYDVKM. This CDR3 reads CASSLFLYPSGTSSYNEQFF.

The gene calls are TRBV4-1 and TRBJ1-4; TCRdb's D gene call, TRBD1, goes unchecked for lack of DNA. The CDR3 length is 19 residues. Germline V gene lookup returns CDR1 MGHRA and CDR2 YSYEKL. This chain's CDR3 is CASSQGDMYRGRVDEKLFF.

This chain joins TRBV7-9 and TRBJ1-6. Germline CDR1 reads SEHNR; CDR2 reads FQNEAQ (reference sequence). The CDR3 spans 13 residues. CDR3 loop: CASSPTVVSPLHF.

The chain is built from TRBV5-1 and TRBJ2-7. Germline values: CDR1 SGHRS, CDR2 YFSETQ. There are 12 residues in the CDR3. This CDR3 reads CASSLVPYEQYF. Complete variable domain (other parts from reference TRBV5-1 and TRBJ2-7): KAGVTQTPRYLIKTRGQQVTLSCSPISGHRSVSWYQQTPGQGLQFLFEYFSETQRNKGNFPGRFSGRQFSNSRSEMNVSTLELGDSALYLCASSLVPYEQYFGPGTRLTVT.

The J gene is TRBJ1-6, the V gene TRBV3-1. The CDR3 length is 16 residues. Germline-derived CDR1 and CDR2 are LGHDT and YNNKEL (reference sequence). The CDR3: CASSQDGRTRHSPLHF.

The genes are TRBV20-1 and TRBJ1-2; TCRdb's D call of TRBD1 is untestable without DNA. The germline CDR1 and CDR2 sequences are DFQATT and SNEGSKA (reference sequence). The CDR3 covers 12 residues. The CDR3 loop reads CSARTGGYGYTF.

The chain links TRBV5-6 to TRBJ2-3; TCRdb proposes TRBD1, but this gene call is untestable without DNA. Looked up from germline, CDR1 is SGHDT and CDR2 is YYEEEE. CDR3 length: 15 amino acids. CDR3 loop: CASTKTGGGTDTQYF.

The V call is TRBV3-1, the J call TRBJ1-6; with no DNA, the TCRdb D assignment of TRBD1 cannot be verified. The CDR3 is 16 residues long. The germline V gene encodes CDR1 LGHDT and CDR2 YNNKEL (reference sequence). The CDR3 sequence is CASSLSTGSNYSPLHF.

The chain couples TRBV5-1 to TRBJ2-1; as DNA is missing, the TRBD2 call by TCRdb cannot be tested. Per the germline V gene, CDR1 is SGHRS and CDR2 is YFSETQ. The CDR3 length is 13 residues. The CDR3 reads CASSEGRPDEQFF.

The V call is TRBV7-2, the J call TRBJ2-7; TCRdb's D call, TRBD1, is unchecked because there is no DNA. Germline V lookup: CDR1 SGHTA, CDR2 FQGNSA. The CDR3 runs to 13 residues. The chain's CDR3 is CASSLERGNEQYF.

The chain combines TRBV14 with TRBJ1-3. CDR3 length: 18 amino acids. Germline CDR1 SGHDN, CDR2 FVKESK. CDR3 residues: CASSQDGEVWYSGNTIYF.

This chain uses TRBV24-1 with TRBJ2-1; there is no DNA to check the TCRdb D call of TRBD2. CDR1 and CDR2 (germline): KGHDR, SFDVKD. This CDR3 contains 16 residues. CDR3 protein: CATSEVAASSYNEQFF.

The rearrangement uses TRBV3-1 and TRBJ2-1. This CDR3 is 12 amino acids long. Germline lookup yields CDR1 LGHDT and CDR2 YNNKEL (reference sequence). The chain's CDR3 is CASSQSVGEQFF.

The chain joins TRBV29-1 to TRBJ2-1; TCRdb's D call, TRBD1, is unchecked because there is no DNA. CDR3 length: 14 residues. Germline CDR1 reads SQVTM; CDR2 reads ANQGSEA. Here the CDR3 reads CSVVGQGAYYEQFF.

The rearrangement links TRBV30 to TRBJ2-1; TCRdb selects TRBD2, and the lack of DNA leaves this call unchecked. The germline V gene encodes CDR1 GTSNPN and CDR2 SVGIG (reference sequence). The CDR3 runs 18 residues. The CDR3 sequence is CAWDLGAYTSGGRNEQFF.

The chain recombines TRBV6-1 with TRBJ2-6; TCRdb gives TRBD1 as the D gene, but with no DNA this cannot be confirmed. This CDR3 comprises 15 residues. In germline, CDR1 is MNHNS, CDR2 SASEGT. Here the CDR3 reads CASTRGGAGANVLTF.

The chain employs TRBV4-1 and TRBJ1-5. This CDR3 has 12 residues. Germline CDR1 is MGHRA and CDR2 is YSYEKL. The CDR3 here is CASSHGGQPQHF.